What follows are 30 T cell receptor beta chains derived from one specimen sequenced in a study of blood T cell repertoires in COVID-19. The table came from immunoSEQ multiplex PCR; TCRdb's copy has only in-frame clones and leaves some out. The sample records more than 100,000 clones, roughly 84% being singletons. Sequenced: peripheral blood. These receptors originate from a woman aged 25 to 45 who had recovered from COVID-19.

The rearrangement joins TRBV7-2 to TRBJ2-2; D possibly corresponds to TRBD1 (6 bases). Looked up from germline, CDR1 is SGHTA and CDR2 is FQGNSA. The CDR3 is 14 residues long. Trimming took 5 bases from V and 7 from J, leaving 14 bases between them. The CDR3 DNA follows: TGTGCCAGCAGCGCCAGGGGTCGAGGCGGGGAGCTGTTTTTT. Its translation: CASSARGRGGELFF. Full variable domain (outside the CDR3, taken from reference TRBV7-2 and TRBJ2-2): GAGVSQSPSNKVTEKGKDVELRCDPISGHTALYWYRQSLGQGLEFLIYFQGNSAPDKSGLPSDRFSAERTGGSVSTLTIQRTQQEDSAVYLCASSARGRGGELFFGEGSRLTVL.

The chain couples TRBV6-4 to TRBJ2-3, with D possibly being TRBD1 (5 bases). The CDR3 length is 14 residues. The V end lost 3 bases, the J end lost 6 bases, and 13 bases lay between the germline ends. Looked up from germline, CDR1 is MRHNA and CDR2 is SNTAGT. The CDR3 DNA is TGTGCCAGCAGTGAGATCAGGGATGGGGATACGCAGTATTTT. Translation: CASSEIRDGDTQYF.

V and J are TRBV11-3 and TRBJ2-1; no reliable D call. V was clipped by 0 bases and J by 0 bases, with 12 bases between them. The CDR3 spans 17 residues. Germline V gene lookup returns CDR1 SGHNT and CDR2 YENEEA. As DNA, the CDR3 is TGTGCCAGCAGCTTAGAGGGTAGCAGAAGCTCCTACAATGAGCAGTTCTTC. Translating it yields CASSLEGSRSSYNEQFF.

This clone was observed a handful of times. The V gene is TRBV5-1, the J gene TRBJ2-2; possibly TRBD2 for D (5 bases). The V end was cut by 5 bases, the J end by 4 bases, with 27 bases between. This CDR3 has 19 residues. The germline CDR1 and CDR2 sequences are SGHRS and YFSETQ. The CDR3 DNA sequence: TGCGCCAGCAGTCTAGCCGCCCCCGGGGATAACCGGGGCACCGGGGAGCTGTTTTTT. As protein: CASSLAAPGDNRGTGELFF.

The CDR3 bases are TGTGCCAGCCAGGGGGGCTTTGCTGGGGCCAACGTCCTGACTTTC. This encodes CASQGGFAGANVLTF. J is TRBJ2-6 and V is TRBV18, with a weak D call TRBD1 (7 bases). Between the trimmed V and J ends, which lost 8 bases and 2 bases, there was a span of 13 bases. The germline gives CDR1 KGHSH, CDR2 LQKENI. The CDR3 sequence is 15 residues long.

The genes are TRBV19 and TRBJ1-5; D possibly corresponds to TRBD1 (5 bases). The CDR3 covers 14 residues. From germline, CDR1 is LNHDA and CDR2 SQIVND (reference sequence). The ends were cut back, 7 bases at V and 4 bases at J, with 14 bases in the middle. CDR3 in DNA: TGTGCCAGTACCCCATGGGAGGGGAATCAGCCCCAGCATTTT. The encoded protein is CASTPWEGNQPQHF.

This clone was counted once. V and J are TRBV6-1 and TRBJ1-1; 7 bases map to TRBD1. V lost 1 base to trimming and J lost 0 bases; unmatched junction nucleotides: 20. The CDR3 runs 21 residues. From germline, CDR1 is MNHNS and CDR2 SASEGT. The CDR3 is CASSEEKGAFGESPMNTEAFF. The CDR3 coding sequence is TGTGCCAGCAGTGAAGAGAAGGGGGCGTTCGGGGAAAGTCCGATGAACACTGAAGCTTTCTTT.

This clone was seen more than once but under ten times. The rearrangement links TRBV10-3 to TRBJ2-3; maybe TRBD2 (6 bases). The ends were cut back, 2 bases at V and 2 bases at J, with 11 bases in the middle. CDR1 is ENHRY, CDR2 SYGVKD, per germline. CDR3 length equals 15 residues. CDR3 sequence reads: CAISEGGRNTDTQYF. The CDR3 nucleotides read TGTGCCATCAGTGAGGGGGGGAGAAACACAGATACGCAGTATTTT.

J is TRBJ1-1 and V is TRBV4-2; 7 bases fit TRBD1. CDR1 LGHNA and CDR2 YNFKEQ come from the germline V gene. J gave up 4 bases and V 5 bases, and 7 bases lay outside the gene matches. This CDR3 contains 14 residues. CDR3 amino acids: CASSFTGVSTEAFF. CDR3 DNA: TGTGCCAGCAGCTTCACAGGGGTGAGCACTGAAGCTTTCTTT.

This clone appeared once. J is TRBJ1-1 and V is TRBV20-1, with D unclear. V lost 3 bases and J lost 0, with 11 bases in between. The CDR3 runs to 14 residues. Germline CDR1 DFQATT, CDR2 SNEGSKA (reference sequence). CDR3 sequence: CSASEGRLNTEAFF. Here the CDR3 DNA reads TGCAGTGCTAGTGAGGGCAGGCTGAACACTGAAGCTTTCTTT.

V and J are TRBV5-1 and TRBJ1-1; the match to TRBD1 covers 9 bases. The CDR3 spans 17 residues. The trim removed 0 bases at V and 1 base at J, leaving 7 bases unmatched. Germline CDR1 reads SGHRS; CDR2 reads YFSETQ. DNA for the CDR3: TGCGCCAGCAGCTTGGGGAACAGGGGGCTCGAGAACACTGAAGCTTTCTTT. Residues: CASSLGNRGLENTEAFF.

The V gene is TRBV3-1 (or the pseudogene TRBV3-2), the J gene TRBJ2-1; the match to TRBD1 covers 10 bases. Losses at the gene ends were 3 bases for V and 9 bases for J; bases not matched to a gene: 8. The germline V gene encodes CDR1 LGHDT and CDR2 YNNKEL (reference sequence). The CDR3 is 15 residues long. The CDR3 nucleotides are TGTGCCAGCAGCCAGACCGGGACAGGGGAGGGTGAGCAGTTCTTC. Amino acid sequence: CASSQTGTGEGEQFF.

This clone has a single count. This chain uses TRBV6-5 with TRBJ1-5; D uncertain. The CDR3 extends over 15 amino acids. V gave up 7 bases and J gave up 0 bases, with 13 bases separating them. Germline CDR1 is MNHEY and CDR2 is SVGAGI. The CDR3 loop is CASTGREYSNQPQHF. CDR3 nucleotides: TGTGCCAGCACCGGACGGGAGTATAGCAATCAGCCCCAGCATTTT.

This chain joins TRBV11-3 and TRBJ2-3, with TRBD1 matching 7 bases. This CDR3 spans 15 amino acids. Per the germline V gene, CDR1 is SGHNT and CDR2 is YENEEA. Germline trimming cut 5 bases from V and 0 bases from J; bases unmatched to any gene: 5. The CDR3 DNA sequence: TGTGCCAGCAGCCGAGGGGGCCTGAGCACAGATACGCAGTATTTT. This translates into CASSRGGLSTDTQYF. The entire variable domain, with the rest obtained from reference TRBV11-3 and TRBJ2-3, is as follows: EAGVVQSPRYKIIEKKQPVAFWCNPISGHNTLYWYLQNLGQGPELLIRYENEEAVDDSQLPKDRFSAERLKGVDSTLKIQPAELGDSAVYLCASSRGGLSTDTQYFGPGTRLTVL.

The genes are TRBV20-1 and TRBJ1-1; TRBD1 aligns across 7 bases. The V and J ends lost 3 bases and 3 bases, in that order; junction bases with no gene match: 4. Germline loops: CDR1 DFQATT, CDR2 SNEGSKA (reference sequence). CDR3 length: 13 amino acids. CDR3 nucleotide sequence: TGCAGTGCTAGTGGCGACAGGGACACTGAAGCTTTCTTT. Its protein is CSASGDRDTEAFF.

Only a few counts were recorded for this clone. The identical CDR3 is also encoded by other nucleotide sequences in the sample. V is TRBV6-5 and J is TRBJ2-7; 8 nucleotides line up with TRBD1. The CDR3 loop spans 14 amino acids. The trim removed 5 bases at V and 3 bases at J, leaving 6 bases unmatched. CDR1 and CDR2 (germline): MNHEY, SVGAGI. CDR3 nucleotides: TGTGCCAGCAGTCCGGGGACAGGCAACTACGAGCAGTACTTC. Its protein is CASSPGTGNYEQYF.

V gene TRBV14 combines with J gene TRBJ1-4; weak D call: TRBD1 (6 bases). V lost 5 bases to trimming and J lost 6 bases, with 16 bases between them. Germline V gene sequence: CDR1 SGHDN, CDR2 FVKESK. This CDR3 has 15 amino acids. CDR3 residues: CASSTLQGTDEKLFF. The CDR3 DNA follows: TGTGCCAGCAGCACTCTACAGGGAACAGATGAAAAACTGTTTTTT. Full variable domain (rest looked up from reference TRBV14 and TRBJ1-4): EAGVTQFPSHSVIEKGQTVTLRCDPISGHDNLYWYRRVMGKEIKFLLHFVKESKQDESGMPNNRFLAERTGGTYSTLKVQPAELEDSGVYFCASSTLQGTDEKLFFGSGTQLSVL.

The rearrangement links TRBV12-5 to TRBJ2-7; 9 positions agree with TRBD1. Germline CDR1 and CDR2: LGHNT and FRNRAP. The length of the CDR3 is 16 residues. Germline trimming cut 1 base from V and 7 bases from J; bases unmatched to any gene: 11. In DNA, the CDR3 is TGTGCTAGTGGTTTGGAATTCGGGGACAGGGCAAAGGAGCAGTACTTC. Its protein product is CASGLEFGDRAKEQYF.

The J gene is TRBJ2-2, the V gene TRBV7-8, with 8 bases identical to TRBD2. V lost 3 bases and J lost 5; bases outside the gene matches: 5. Germline assignment: CDR1 SGHVS and CDR2 FQNEAQ. The CDR3 has 15 residues. This CDR3 reads CASSFPGLDTGELFF. The CDR3 nucleotides read TGTGCCAGCAGCTTCCCGGGACTAGATACCGGGGAGCTGTTTTTT.

The rearrangement uses TRBV28 and TRBJ1-1; TRBD1 matches at 7 bases. Trimming took 6 bases from V and 8 from J; bases not matched to a gene: 15. CDR3 size: 15 residues. Germline CDR1 is MDHEN and CDR2 is SYDVKM. CDR3: CASSGSRGRTAEAFF. DNA for the CDR3: TGTGCCAGCAGCGGGTCTAGGGGGCGAACAGCCGAAGCTTTCTTT.

This chain uses TRBV4-1 with TRBJ2-1, with 7 bases lining up with TRBD2. Trimming at V came to 3 bases and at J to 1 base, leaving 3 bases not matched to a gene. Germline V gene sequence: CDR1 MGHRA, CDR2 YSYEKL. The CDR3 is 15 residues long. The DNA of the CDR3 is TGCGCCAGCAGCCAGGGGGAGGGGTCCTACAATGAGCAGTTCTTC. Amino acids: CASSQGEGSYNEQFF.

The chain carries TRBV27 and TRBJ2-1, with 10 bases aligning to TRBD1. Unmatched junction bases numbered 6, after V lost 6 bases and J lost 7 bases. Germline loops: CDR1 MNHEY, CDR2 SMNVEV (reference sequence). The CDR3 totals 14 residues. CDR3 residues: CASSPTGGTNEQFF. CDR3 DNA sequence: TGTGCCAGCAGCCCGACAGGGGGCACGAATGAGCAGTTCTTC.

The chain links TRBV30 to TRBJ2-5; 11 nucleotides match TRBD2. Trimming took 1 base from V and 5 from J; bases not matched to a gene: 21. Germline lookup yields CDR1 GTSNPN and CDR2 SVGIG (reference sequence). The CDR3 runs to 20 residues. In DNA form, the CDR3 reads TGTGCCTGGAGTGGCTTCCGGGGGGGGGCCGGGACTAGCGGTTTTGAGACCCAGTACTTC. It specifies CAWSGFRGGAGTSGFETQYF.

This clone was seen a few times. V is TRBV5-5 and J is TRBJ2-7; TRBD2 matches 8 bases. V lost 4 bases to trimming and J lost 0 bases; unmatched junction nucleotides: 9. The CDR3 is 16 residues long. Germline V CDR1 and CDR2: SGHKS, YYEKEE (reference sequence). CDR3 sequence: CASSPSGGTYSYEQYF. The DNA of the CDR3 is TGTGCCAGCAGCCCGAGCGGGGGAACCTACTCCTACGAGCAGTACTTC.

The J gene is TRBJ1-2, the V gene TRBV7-9, with 9 bases identical to TRBD1. CDR1 SEHNR and CDR2 FQNEAQ come from the germline V gene (reference sequence). The CDR3 sequence is 14 residues long. Germline trimming cut 5 bases from V and 8 bases from J; bases unmatched to any gene: 9. CDR3: CASSLLGQGGGYTF. In DNA form, the CDR3 reads TGTGCCAGCAGCCTATTGGGACAGGGAGGAGGCTACACCTTC.

The J gene is TRBJ1-5, the V gene TRBV6-5; D gene uncertain. The germline V gene has CDR1 MNHEY and CDR2 SVGAGI. Trimming cost V 5 bases and J 1 base, with 12 bases left between them. This CDR3 has 15 amino acids. In DNA, the CDR3 is TGTGCCAGCAGTCGGGGTGTGATAAGCAATCAGCCCCAGCATTTT. Translation: CASSRGVISNQPQHF.

The chain uses TRBV19 and TRBJ1-3; tentatively, D is TRBD1 (6 bases). CDR1 is LNHDA and CDR2 is SQIVND in the germline V gene (reference sequence). The CDR3 covers 17 residues. Trimming took off 4 bases at V and 0 bases at J, with 16 bases between the two ends. The CDR3 protein is CASSTELGQSSGNTIYF. CDR3 sequence (DNA): TGTGCCAGTAGTACGGAGCTCGGACAGAGCTCTGGAAACACCATATATTTT.

The chain combines TRBV7-2 with TRBJ2-1; tentative D call: TRBD1 (7 bases). Germline CDR1 reads SGHTA; CDR2 reads FQGNSA. The V gene lost 6 bases and the J gene lost 3 bases, with 9 bases spanning the gap. The CDR3 is 13 residues long. As DNA, the CDR3 is TGTGCCAGCAGGCGGGACAGCTACAATGAGCAGTTCTTC. Amino acid sequence: CASRRDSYNEQFF.

The V gene is TRBV18, the J gene TRBJ1-1; D possibly corresponds to TRBD1 (6 bases). The CDR3 covers 14 residues. CDR1 is KGHSH, CDR2 LQKENI, per germline. V was pared by 1 base and J by 1 base, with 7 bases between. Here the CDR3 reads CASSPRGPNTEAFF. In DNA, the CDR3 is TGTGCCAGCTCACCACGGGGGCCGAACACTGAAGCTTTCTTT.

The V gene is TRBV19, the J gene TRBJ2-3; TRBD1 matches 8 bases. The trim removed 1 base at V and 4 bases at J, leaving 19 bases unmatched. The V gene's germline CDR1 is LNHDA and CDR2 SQIVND (reference sequence). The CDR3 has 20 residues. The CDR3 bases are TGTGCCAGTAGTATAGGACGGGGGACAGGAAAAAAAAAGCTTTCAGATACGCAGTATTTT. This sequence encodes CASSIGRGTGKKKLSDTQYF.